These 27 T cell receptor beta chains were all obtained from the same sample, sequenced in a study of blood T cell repertoires in COVID-19. Using immunoSEQ multiplex PCR, the repertoire was profiled, and TCRdb retains in-frame clones only, with some absent. The table shows roughly 140,000 clones, with roughly 90% occurring only once. What was sequenced was peripheral blood. These receptors all stem from a man between 50 and 59 years old with active or convalescent COVID-19.

This chain connects TRBV7-6 to TRBJ2-4, with 16 bases lining up with TRBD2. Germline V gene sequence: CDR1 SGHVS, CDR2 FNYEAQ. The CDR3 consists of 19 residues. Trimming removed 1 base from V and 7 bases from J; junction bases left unmatched: 10. CDR3 loop: CASSLGVGGLAGGTNIQYF. The DNA of the CDR3 is TGTGCCAGCAGCTTAGGAGTGGGGGGACTAGCGGGAGGGACCAACATTCAGTACTTC.

This rearrangement joins TRBV28 to TRBJ2-1; 11 bases match TRBD2. The J segment lost 4 bases and the V segment lost 6 bases, leaving 14 bases of the junction unmatched. This CDR3 comprises 18 residues. Germline V lookup: CDR1 MDHEN, CDR2 SYDVKM. The CDR3, as DNA: TGTGCCAGCAGGGAAGTCCCATCCGGGACTAGCGGTTACAATGAGCAGTTCTTC. Residues: CASREVPSGTSGYNEQFF.

The chain links TRBV10-3 to TRBJ1-2; no reliable D call. V gave up 3 bases and J gave up 4 bases, with 15 bases separating them. The CDR3 sequence is 15 residues long. Per germline, CDR1 ENHRY and CDR2 SYGVKD. This CDR3 is CAISDIGGDAYGYTF. DNA of the CDR3: TGTGCCATCAGTGACATAGGAGGCGACGCCTATGGCTACACCTTC.

This chain connects TRBV2 to TRBJ2-2, with unresolved D. Germline V gene lookup returns CDR1 SNHLY and CDR2 FYNNEI. Trimming removed 6 bases at V and 4 bases at J, with 12 bases between. The CDR3 loop spans 14 amino acids. The CDR3 DNA follows: TGTGCCAGCAGACGGATTCCGGGCACCGGGGAGCTGTTTTTT. Translation: CASRRIPGTGELFF.

This chain links TRBV30 with TRBJ1-4; 8 bases are a match to TRBD1. The germline CDR1 and CDR2 sequences are GTSNPN and SVGIG (reference sequence). Unmatched junction bases numbered 9, after V lost 7 bases and J lost 8 bases. This CDR3 is 13 amino acids long. For the CDR3, the DNA is TGTGCCTTTGACAGGGGTCTGAAGGAAAAACTGTTTTTT. Translating gives CAFDRGLKEKLFF.

The chain carries TRBV28 and TRBJ1-6; 9 positions agree with TRBD1. The CDR3 totals 14 residues. Trimming cost V 10 bases and J 10 bases; bases outside gene matches: 11. The germline gives CDR1 MDHEN, CDR2 SYDVKM. The CDR3 is CANSLGQGGSPLHF. DNA of the CDR3: TGTGCCAACAGCCTGGGACAGGGCGGCTCACCCCTCCACTTT. Variable domain in full (rest from reference TRBV28 and TRBJ1-6): DVKVTQSSRYLVKRTGEKVFLECVQDMDHENMFWYRQDPGLGLRLIYFSYDVKMKEKGDIPEGYSVSREKKERFSLILESASTNQTSMYLCANSLGQGGSPLHFGNGTRLTVT.

The V call is TRBV5-1, the J call TRBJ2-7; TRBD2 is a possible D gene (5 bases). This CDR3 is 15 amino acids long. CDR1 is SGHRS and CDR2 is YFSETQ in the germline V gene. The germline V and J ends were trimmed by 0 bases and 0 bases, with 10 bases remaining between them. The CDR3 nucleotides are TGCGCCAGCAGCTTGGGAGGGAGCCACTCCTACGAGCAGTACTTC. Residues: CASSLGGSHSYEQYF.

The genes are TRBV5-5 and TRBJ1-4, with TRBD1 as a possible D gene (6 bases). The V gene lost 0 bases and the J gene lost 0 bases, with 12 bases spanning the gap. The CDR3 is 17 residues long. Per the germline V gene, CDR1 is SGHKS and CDR2 is YYEKEE (reference sequence). The CDR3 region has the DNA TGTGCCAGCAGCTTGGTGGCAGGGGATCCAACTAATGAAAAACTGTTTTTT. Translating gives CASSLVAGDPTNEKLFF.

The V and J genes are TRBV10-3 and TRBJ2-7; weak D call: TRBD1 (5 bases). V gave up 3 bases and J gave up 5 bases, with 11 bases separating them. The CDR3 is 13 amino acids. CDR1 ENHRY and CDR2 SYGVKD come from the germline V gene. CDR3 region: CAISDRQGDEQYF. In DNA form, the CDR3 reads TGTGCCATCAGTGACCGGCAGGGTGACGAGCAGTACTTC.

V usage is TRBV5-5 and J usage is TRBJ2-3; TRBD2 matches 16 bases. Losses at the gene ends were 5 bases for V and 6 bases for J; bases not matched to a gene: 6. Germline V CDR1 and CDR2: SGHKS, YYEKEE (reference sequence). The CDR3 runs 16 residues. CDR3 bases: TGTGCCAGCAGGGGGACTAGCGGGAGGGCTATGGATACGCAGTATTTT. Translation: CASRGTSGRAMDTQYF.

This chain uses TRBV28 with TRBJ2-3; D is perhaps TRBD2 (5 bases). The germline CDR1 and CDR2 sequences are MDHEN and SYDVKM. This CDR3 has 14 amino acids. V shed 3 bases and J shed 1 base, with 8 bases lying between them. In DNA, the CDR3 is TGTGCCAGCAGTTTGGAGGCGGGCACAGATACGCAGTATTTT. This translates into CASSLEAGTDTQYF.

The gene calls are TRBV19 and TRBJ1-3; D is unclear. V was pared by 7 bases and J by 0 bases, with 13 bases between. Germline CDR1 reads LNHDA; CDR2 reads SQIVND (reference sequence). This CDR3 region has 15 residues. The CDR3 DNA is TGTGCCAGTACCAACGAACTACTCTCTGGAAACACCATATATTTT. Protein product: CASTNELLSGNTIYF.

This clone appeared a single time. CDR3 sequence (DNA): TGTGCCAGCAGCTTGGGGACAGGGGGCCGAGAGACCCAGTACTTC. It encodes CASSLGTGGRETQYF. The V call is TRBV7-6, the J call TRBJ2-5; 12 positions match TRBD1. This CDR3 region has 15 residues. The germline CDR1 and CDR2 sequences are SGHVS and FNYEAQ. Trimming cost V 3 bases and J 4 bases; bases outside gene matches: 3.

The J gene is TRBJ2-7, the V gene TRBV4-2; TRBD2 might be the D (5 bases). V was cut by 0 bases and J by 1 base, with 16 bases left in between. Germline V CDR1 and CDR2: LGHNA, YNFKEQ. The CDR3 spans 17 residues. In DNA, the CDR3 is TGTGCCAGCAGCCAAGATAATGGCGGGCATAGTTCCTACGAGCAGTACTTC. Translated, it gives CASSQDNGGHSSYEQYF.

The chain uses TRBV5-6 and TRBJ2-1; TRBD2 matches at 10 bases. This CDR3 contains 15 residues. With V trimmed by 4 bases and J by 6 bases, 7 bases remained unmatched. CDR1 is SGHDT and CDR2 is YYEEEE in the germline V gene. The CDR3 DNA sequence: TGTGCCAGCAGCCCAGCGGGAGGGCCTCGCAATGAGCAGTTCTTC. Its translation: CASSPAGGPRNEQFF.

The chain has TRBV9 and TRBJ1-4; 8 bases match TRBD1. The trim removed 4 bases at V and 2 bases at J, leaving 4 bases unmatched. The CDR3 consists of 15 residues. Germline assignment: CDR1 SGDLS and CDR2 YYNGEE. CDR3 nucleotides: TGTGCCAGCAGCTCAAGACAGGGGACTAATGAAAAACTGTTTTTT. Translating gives CASSSRQGTNEKLFF.

The chain links TRBV3-1 (or the pseudogene TRBV3-2) to TRBJ2-1; a possible D gene is TRBD2 (5 bases). The CDR3 contains 17 residues. Trimming shortened V by 0 bases and J by 2 bases, and 14 bases separated the two germline ends. Germline V gene sequence: CDR1 LGHDT, CDR2 YNNKEL (reference sequence). The CDR3 loop is CASSQDLKLVTYNEQFF. CDR3 bases: TGTGCCAGCAGCCAAGATCTAAAACTAGTTACCTACAATGAGCAGTTCTTC.

V gene TRBV5-6 combines with J gene TRBJ1-2; 7 positions match TRBD1. The trim removed 4 bases at V and 1 base at J, leaving 10 bases unmatched. CDR3 size: 16 residues. Germline-derived CDR1 and CDR2 are SGHDT and YYEEEE. This chain's CDR3 is CASSLGTAKYNYGYTF. DNA of the CDR3: TGTGCCAGCAGCCTTGGGACAGCGAAATATAACTATGGCTACACCTTC.

The chain employs TRBV29-1 and TRBJ2-5, with D possibly TRBD1 on 5 matching bases. The germline V gene has CDR1 SQVTM and CDR2 ANQGSEA. Between the trimmed V and J ends, which lost 4 bases and 4 bases, there was a span of 10 bases. CDR3 length: 12 amino acids. The CDR3 loop reads CSVAKGRETQYF. The CDR3 region has the DNA TGCAGCGTTGCTAAGGGGCGAGAGACCCAGTACTTC.

This chain links TRBV7-9 with TRBJ2-7; TRBD2 agrees at 7 bases. Per germline, CDR1 SEHNR and CDR2 FQNEAQ (reference sequence). V lost 3 bases to trimming and J lost 3 bases; unmatched junction nucleotides: 5. This CDR3 has 14 amino acids. Here the CDR3 DNA reads TGTGCCAGCAGCTTCACTAGCGTGAACTACGAGCAGTACTTC. This translates into CASSFTSVNYEQYF.

The chain couples TRBV15 to TRBJ2-5; 13 positions agree with TRBD2. From germline, CDR1 is LNHNV and CDR2 YYDKDF (reference sequence). The CDR3 contains 15 residues. V shed 4 bases, J shed 5 bases, and the junction held 4 bases outside the gene matches. The CDR3 nucleotides read TGTGCCACCAGCACTGGGACTAGCGGGAAGGAGACCCAGTACTTC. Translation gives CATSTGTSGKETQYF.

This clone was recorded only once. This chain joins TRBV9 and TRBJ2-3, with 12 positions matching TRBD2. Germline assignment: CDR1 SGDLS and CDR2 YYNGEE. The CDR3 is 16 residues long. V was clipped by 0 bases and J by 4 bases; unmatched bases: 3. CDR3 loop: CASSVGTSGRSDTQYF. The CDR3, as DNA: TGTGCCAGCAGCGTAGGAACTAGCGGGAGGTCAGATACGCAGTATTTT.

This clone was seen only a few times. The chain couples TRBV4-2 to TRBJ2-7; TRBD2 is a possible D gene (5 bases). Germline V gene lookup returns CDR1 LGHNA and CDR2 YNFKEQ. Trimming cost V 1 base and J 2 bases, with 12 bases left between them. The CDR3 contains 15 residues. The CDR3 protein is CASSQVSIGTYEQYF. The CDR3 DNA reads TGTGCCAGCAGCCAAGTATCTATCGGGACCTACGAGCAGTACTTC.

This chain connects TRBV27 to TRBJ2-5; D may be TRBD2 (6 bases). Trimming removed 4 bases at V and 2 bases at J, with 14 bases between. Germline CDR1 MNHEY, CDR2 SMNVEV (reference sequence). The CDR3 runs 15 residues. The CDR3 here is CASSYGTRGQETQYF. DNA for the CDR3: TGTGCCAGCAGTTATGGGACCCGGGGGCAAGAGACCCAGTACTTC.

V usage is TRBV5-4 and J usage is TRBJ1-1; D gene uncertain. The germline CDR1 and CDR2 sequences are SGHNT and YYREEE (reference sequence). This CDR3 region has 13 residues. The V end lost 0 bases, the J end lost 4 bases, and 7 bases lay between the germline ends. In nucleotides, the CDR3 is TGTGCCAGCAGCTTGGGAGGTTTCACTGAAGCTTTCTTT. As protein: CASSLGGFTEAFF.

The chain joins TRBV6-5 to TRBJ2-7; possibly TRBD1 for D (5 bases). The CDR3 is 14 residues long. The ends were cut back, 4 bases at V and 2 bases at J, with 12 bases in the middle. Germline-derived CDR1 and CDR2 are MNHEY and SVGAGI. The CDR3 nucleotides are TGTGCCAGCAGTTTAACGACAGAGACCTACGAGCAGTACTTC. It yields the protein CASSLTTETYEQYF.

V is TRBV25-1 and J is TRBJ2-3; maybe TRBD1 (5 bases). The germline V gene has CDR1 MGHDK and CDR2 SYGVNS. Trimming took off 2 bases at V and 10 bases at J, with 10 bases between the two ends. The CDR3 has 12 residues. The CDR3 here is CASSEGKGAQYF. CDR3 nucleotides: TGTGCCAGCAGTGAAGGCAAAGGGGCGCAGTATTTT.